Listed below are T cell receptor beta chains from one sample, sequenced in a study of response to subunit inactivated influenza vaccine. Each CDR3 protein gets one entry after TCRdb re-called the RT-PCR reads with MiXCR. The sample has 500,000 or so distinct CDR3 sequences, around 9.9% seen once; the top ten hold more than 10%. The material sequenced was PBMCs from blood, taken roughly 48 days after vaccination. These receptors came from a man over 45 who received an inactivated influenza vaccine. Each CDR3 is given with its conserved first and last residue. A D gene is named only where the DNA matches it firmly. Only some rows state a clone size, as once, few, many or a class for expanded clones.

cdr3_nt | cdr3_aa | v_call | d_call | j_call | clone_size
TGTGCCAGCAGCTTAGTTGGGACTAGTGGTACGCAGTATTTT | CASSLVGTSGTQYF | TRBV11-2 | TRBD2 | TRBJ2-3 | .
TGCGCCAGCAGCCAAGGGACTAGCGGGGGCTTCAGCTCCTACGAGCAGTACTTC | CASSQGTSGGFSSYEQYF | TRBV4-3 | TRBD2 | TRBJ2-7 | .
TGTGCCAGCAGCAATAAGGGGGCGATCTCCTACGAGCAGTACTTC | CASSNKGAISYEQYF | TRBV28 | TRBD1 | TRBJ2-7 | .
TGTGCCAGCGCGCCTGAATCCCCCTGGGGGGGCTACAATGAGCAGTTCTTC | CASAPESPWGGYNEQFF | TRBV6-1 | TRBD2 | TRBJ2-1 | .
TGTGCCAGCAGTTACTCTCTCGCTAGCGGGGGGGATCAAGATACGCAGTATTTT | CASSYSLASGGDQDTQYF | TRBV6-5 | TRBD2 | TRBJ2-3 | .
TGTGCCATCAGTGAGCCGGGACAGAGCTCCTACGAGCAGTACTTC | CAISEPGQSSYEQYF | TRBV10-3 | TRBD1 | TRBJ2-7 | few
TGTGCCAGCAGAGCCAGACAGGGGCCTGGAAACACCATATATTTT | CASRARQGPGNTIYF | TRBV6-1 | TRBD1 | TRBJ1-3 | few
TGTGCCAGCAGCTTACGGGTTTATAGGGATTCACCCCTCCACTTT | CASSLRVYRDSPLHF | TRBV7-8 | . | TRBJ1-6 | .
TGCGCCAGCAGCCAAGATTGGACAGGCTCTCCTTTTCTCGATGAGCAGTTCTTC | CASSQDWTGSPFLDEQFF | TRBV4-3 | TRBD1 | TRBJ2-1 | few
TGCGCCAGCAGCCCCTCGGGGGACTTTGCGTATGGCTACACCTTC | CASSPSGDFAYGYTF | TRBV5-1 | . | TRBJ1-2 | .
TGTGCCAGCAGAGTAAAAGAGACCCAGTACTTC | CASRVKETQYF | TRBV2 | . | TRBJ2-5 | .
TGTGCCAGCAGTCTCCCTAGCGTCAGCTCCTACGAGCAGTACTTC | CASSLPSVSSYEQYF | TRBV12-3/TRBV12-4 | . | TRBJ2-7 | many
TGTGCCAGCAGCGCAGGGACAGGGGGCAATCAGCCCCAGCATTTT | CASSAGTGGNQPQHF | TRBV9 | TRBD1 | TRBJ1-5 | many
TGTGCCAGCAGCCCCGGACGGGGAATTCTTTTACCCCTCCACTTT | CASSPGRGILLPLHF | TRBV28 | . | TRBJ1-6 | .
TGTGCCAGCAGCTTACTAGCGGCGAACACCGGGGAGCTGTTTTTT | CASSLLAANTGELFF | TRBV7-3 | TRBD2 | TRBJ2-2 | many
TGTGCCAGCAGTTTAAGGACTAGCGGCTACGAGCAGTACTTC | CASSLRTSGYEQYF | TRBV12-3/TRBV12-4 | TRBD2 | TRBJ2-7 | many
TGCGCCAGCAGCACCGGACAGGGGGCCTATGGCTACACCTTC | CASSTGQGAYGYTF | TRBV5-1 | TRBD1 | TRBJ1-2 | .
TGTGCCAGCAGTTCTGGACAGGGACATCGCTACAATGAGCAGTTCTTC | CASSSGQGHRYNEQFF | TRBV2 | TRBD1 | TRBJ2-1 | few
TGCAGTGCTAGAGATATGCCTGGTCCCTCACTCCGCAATGAGCAGTTCTTC | CSARDMPGPSLRNEQFF | TRBV20-1 | . | TRBJ2-1 | few
TGTGCCAGCAGCGCATCCGACTTCACTGAAGCTTTCTTT | CASSASDFTEAFF | TRBV2 | . | TRBJ1-1 | few
TGTGCCAGCAGACCACTAGCGGGGGGGACAGATACGCAGTATTTT | CASRPLAGGTDTQYF | TRBV12-3/TRBV12-4 | TRBD2 | TRBJ2-3 | few
TGTGCCAGCAGCGAGGGGCAGGGACGGTATCAGCCCCAGCATTTT | CASSEGQGRYQPQHF | TRBV7-2 | . | TRBJ1-5 | .
TGTGCCAGCAGCAACAGGGGGGTTAACCATGAGCAGTTCTTC | CASSNRGVNHEQFF | TRBV2 | TRBD1 | TRBJ2-1 | .
TGTGCCAGCTCACCCTTAAGGACTCAAGAGACCCAGTACTTC | CASSPLRTQETQYF | TRBV18 | . | TRBJ2-5 | few
TGTGCCAGCAGCTTACCATCCCTCGGGAGCTACGAGCAGTACTTC | CASSLPSLGSYEQYF | TRBV11-1 | . | TRBJ2-7 | .